This paragraph reports one T cell receptor (beta chain). This clonotype was counted ten times or more. This clone's antigen is unknown. A much larger clone differs by one base, so this may be a read error. For repertoire sequencing, TCR beta CDR3 regions were amplified from RNA transcripts. A first-round RT-PCR used HTBI primers with the Qiagen OneStep RT-PCR kit, followed by a second-round multiplex PCR, size selection and purification. Libraries were sequenced paired-end with 100 bp reads on an Illumina HiSeq2000. From the authors' description of their analysis: SOAPnuke was used to process the reads, throwing out any read that had adapters, had uncalled bases, had a mean Phred below 15, or lacked an exact constant-primer or identifier match. High-quality paired reads were merged with COPE v1.2.5. Each unique nucleotide sequence was defined as a clonotype, and clonotypes were aligned to IMGT TRB V, D and J references with MiTCR v1.1. Analysis was restricted to V-J combinations with a frequency above 0.0001, which covered 99% to 99.2% of repertoires. For each V-J combination, a TCR clonal expansion and chaos score was defined as the ratio of F50 clonal expansion to chaos observed in the TCRdist matrix. Welch's t-statistics and random forest were used to reduce the features to 10 to 15 V-J combinations, which were then used as input to a naive Bayes classifier. The similarity between thyroid and blood repertoires was quantified using the Morisita-Horn index. TCRdb reprocessing: public reads trimmed at Q25 with fastp, clones called with MiXCR, in-frame beta chains kept. Under each unique CDR3 protein, matching rows form one entry showing the most common genes and DNA. TCRdb's processing, not the authors', yielded these V and J calls. Recorded for this sample are over 500,000 distinct CDR3 sequences; 22% of them occurred a single time. Approximately 6.5% of the sample rests with the top ten.

This sample was included in a study of Graves' ophthalmopathy and Graves' hyperthyroidism (dated by TCRdb to the late 2010s). Context from the whole study: Peripheral blood was collected at initial diagnosis, prior to any treatment. In total, under 150 blood samples were TCR-sequenced: some 40 ophthalmopathy, about 75 hyperthyroidism and about 17 hyperthyroidism-to-ophthalmopathy patients. In five to seven hyperthyroidism patients, T-cell repertoires of thyroid tissue and blood were compared. For independent validation, a separate cohort was made up of around 18 hyperthyroidism patients plus 17 patients who later progressed from hyperthyroidism to ophthalmopathy. To tell Graves' ophthalmopathy apart from Graves' hyperthyroidism, and to predict which patients would progress to ophthalmopathy, the study relied on TCR beta repertoire signatures. A discovery set of about 99 patients (43 ophthalmopathy, under 65 stable hyperthyroidism) was enrolled to explore V-J signatures distinguishing ophthalmopathy from hyperthyroidism. For training and testing, the 100 or so patients in the discovery cohort were randomly divided in a 7:3 ratio. After sampling, hyperthyroidism patients received methimazole starting at 30 mg daily, and ophthalmopathy patients received high-dose intravenous methylprednisolone. What the authors observed across the whole study: Sample size was not predetermined statistically, and investigators were not blinded to group allocation. In validation, the model predicted ophthalmopathy progression with about 71% sensitivity and roughly 72% specificity; some 13 predicted patients were CT-confirmed with GO in a median of approximately 6.5 months. In cross-validation, the 13-signature model distinguished ophthalmopathy from stable hyperthyroidism with 85% to 90% sensitivity and around 81% specificity, and in the test set the corresponding values were roughly 80% and 76%. Most of the expanded thyroid clonotypes with a frequency above 0.001 were also detected in blood, and it was suggested that the thyroid immune response may be reflected by blood repertoires.

V loses 6 bases of germline sequence and J loses 0 bases, and the interval between the two ends is 17 bases. CDR1 and CDR2 were assigned from the germline V gene as ENHRY and SYGVKD. From the cysteine up to the phenylalanine, the CDR3 has a length of 16 residues. The entry retains the CDR3 DNA only, 48 bases that are in frame from base 1. Hyperthyroidism was considered stable if no progression to ophthalmopathy occurred within 18 months of follow-up. Hyperthyroidism patients were newly diagnosed, with disease duration under 2 months, and aged 18 to 65 years. Anyone with other autoimmune diseases, uncontrolled infections, pregnancy or lactation was excluded from the study. Clinical symptoms, serum thyroxine, TRAb, thyroid ultrasound and orbital computed tomography formed the basis of the diagnosis. Ficoll-Paque density gradient centrifugation was used to isolate PBMCs from 9.5 to 10 ml of fresh peripheral blood. Total RNA was extracted using Trizol reagent, and RNA quality was checked on an Agilent 2100 Bioanalyzer.

The V and J genes are TRBV10-3 and TRBJ1-1; D gene: possibly TRBD1, on 5 matching bases. Material: peripheral blood. This receptor was identified in a woman aged 18-29 years with stable Graves' hyperthyroidism. Some clones in this sample may be carry-over from other donors' samples. Donor details come from another sample of the same person, matched by shared clones. The CDR3 amino acid sequence is: CAISASWDALNTEAFF. The base sequence is TGTGCCATCAGCGCGTCTTGGGACGCCTTGAACACTGAAGCTTTCTTT.